A few counts support the clone carrying this T cell receptor beta chain. This record comes from a study of OX40 agonist ivuxolimab in advanced cancers. The CDR3 contains 17 residues. Between the trimmed V and J ends, which lost 0 bases and 5 bases, there was a span of 19 bases. From germline, CDR1 is PRHDT and CDR2 FYEKMQ (reference sequence). Here immunoSEQ multiplex PCR was the method, and the copy in TCRdb shows in-frame clones only, minus some. This table holds roughly 75,000 clones, 93% found once. The source is an adult with an advanced solid tumor such as melanoma, head and neck, liver or kidney cancer. The rearrangement joins TRBV13 to TRBJ1-2; maybe TRBD1 (6 bases). The input for sequencing was CD4+ or CD8+ T cells sorted from blood, taken in a trial of the OX40 agonist ivuxolimab. The CDR3 sequence: CASSLGYSTGIMYGYTF. CDR3 sequence (DNA): TGTGCCAGCAGCTTAGGCTACTCGACAGGAATAATGTATGGCTACACCTTC.